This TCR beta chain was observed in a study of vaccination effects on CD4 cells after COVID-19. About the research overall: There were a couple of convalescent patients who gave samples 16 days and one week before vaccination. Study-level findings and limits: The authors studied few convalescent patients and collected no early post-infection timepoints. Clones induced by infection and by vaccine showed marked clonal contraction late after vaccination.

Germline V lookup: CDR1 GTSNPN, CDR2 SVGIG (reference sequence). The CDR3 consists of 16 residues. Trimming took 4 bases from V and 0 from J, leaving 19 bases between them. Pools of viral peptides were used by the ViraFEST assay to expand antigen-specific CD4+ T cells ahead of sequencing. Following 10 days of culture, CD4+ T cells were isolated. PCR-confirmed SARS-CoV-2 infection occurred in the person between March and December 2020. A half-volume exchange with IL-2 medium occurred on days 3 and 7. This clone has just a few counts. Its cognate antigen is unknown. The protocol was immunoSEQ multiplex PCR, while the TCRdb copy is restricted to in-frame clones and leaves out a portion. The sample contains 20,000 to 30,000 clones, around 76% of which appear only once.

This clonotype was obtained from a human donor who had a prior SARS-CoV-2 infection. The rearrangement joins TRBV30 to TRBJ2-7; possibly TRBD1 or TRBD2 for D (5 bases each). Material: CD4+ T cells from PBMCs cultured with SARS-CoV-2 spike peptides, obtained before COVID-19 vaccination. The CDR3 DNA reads TGTGCCTGGACCGGGCCCGGGGAAAGGGGCTCCTACGAGCAGTACTTC. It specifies CAWTGPGERGSYEQYF.